This T cell receptor beta chain was documented in a study of beta chain features in type 1 diabetes. Study information: Patient and healthy donor groups were alike in age, gender and cell yields.

What was sequenced were expressed TCRB transcripts, since all of the isolated RNA had been reverse transcribed. The average output of naive, central memory and regulatory T cell samples was around 3.5 million reads. The table came from immunoSEQ multiplex PCR; TCRdb's copy has only in-frame clones and leaves some out. The sample contains a few hundred thousand clones, roughly 12% of which appear only once. This clone was recorded a few times. Its specificity is unknown. V was cut by 0 bases and J by 7 bases, with 13 bases left in between. Germline-derived CDR1 and CDR2 are GTSNPN and SVGIG (reference sequence). The CDR3 contains 13 residues. Broader study findings: Shortening that was moderate but significant affected the TCRB CDR3s of Type 1 diabetes patients in all four CD4+ subsets.

The sequence was collected from a woman under 30 with type 1 diabetes. Specimen: naive CD4+ T cells from blood. This sequence joins TRBV30 and TRBJ2-7; unclear D gene. The CDR3 here is CAWSVGRRSEQYF. CDR3 bases: TGTGCCTGGAGTGTAGGCAGGCGCTCGGAGCAGTACTTC.